The 8 T cell receptor beta chains below all came from one sample that was sequenced in a study of blood T cells in healthy people across ages (dated by TCRdb to the mid-2010s). The method behind the library was 5' RACE. The instrument was an Illumina HiSeq 2500. A second PCR of about 6 to 11 cycles was run with a J-beta primer mix and a sample-barcoded 5' primer. TCRdb cleaned the public reads at Q25 with fastp, built clones with MiXCR and kept in-frame beta chains. Every distinct CDR3 protein forms one entry, paired with its most common genes and DNA. This sample holds 800,000 to 950,000 distinct CDR3 sequences; almost 30% were observed only once. About 9.4% of the sample comes from the top ten. These data also featured in a second study, about T cells of mothers and their children.

The material sequenced was blood. These receptors were taken from a woman aged 40 to 50 in good health.

This clonotype was seen only a few times. V gene TRBV12-3 or TRBV12-4 combines with J gene TRBJ1-5, with a tentative D call TRBD1 (5 bases). The length of the CDR3 is 12 residues. V was pared by 4 bases and J by 9 bases, with 10 bases between. The CDR3 coding sequence is TGTGCCAGCAGTTCCTCAGGGAGGCCCCAGCATTTT. It specifies CASSSSGRPQHF.

This clonotype was seen a handful of times. The chain combines TRBV20-1 with TRBJ2-1; D may be TRBD2 (5 bases). V was pared by 5 bases and J by 2 bases, with 13 bases between. Per germline, CDR1 DFQATT and CDR2 SNEGSKA (reference sequence). The CDR3 is 14 residues long. The CDR3 nucleotides are TGCAGTGCTGTGACTACCCTCCCCTACAATGAGCAGTTCTTC. Its protein is CSAVTTLPYNEQFF.

Ten or more counts support this clonotype. The V and J genes are TRBV20-1 and TRBJ2-7; 9 nucleotides line up with TRBD1. With 5 bases clipped from V and 5 bases from J, the junction kept 13 bases outside the gene matches. CDR3 length: 15 amino acids. Per germline, CDR1 DFQATT and CDR2 SNEGSKA (reference sequence). The CDR3, as DNA: TGCAGTGCTGGACTTCCGGGACAGGGAAGGAACGAGCAGTACTTC. This gives the protein CSAGLPGQGRNEQYF.

This clonotype was found a few times. Its ends do not fully match the called genes, so a read error is possible. The rearrangement links TRBV12-3 or TRBV12-4 to TRBJ2-3; a weak D match, TRBD2 (5 bases). The CDR3 runs 14 residues. The CDR3 region has the DNA TGTGCCAGCAGTTTCGTCCTAGCTGCAGATGCGCAGTATTTT. It specifies CASSFVLAADAQYF.

This clonotype was picked up a small number of times. The chain couples TRBV6-6 to TRBJ2-1; D may be TRBD2 (5 bases). The V gene lost 6 bases and the J gene lost 6 bases, with 15 bases spanning the gap. The CDR3 length is 14 residues. The V gene's germline CDR1 is MNHNY and CDR2 SVGAGI (reference sequence). As DNA, the CDR3 is TGTGCCAGCAGCCCCGCGGAGGAAGGCAATGAGCAGTTCTTC. Translation gives CASSPAEEGNEQFF.

This clonotype occurred a few times. Relative to the germline gene, one junction end is altered; a read error may explain this. The chain is built from TRBV7-7 and TRBJ2-5; 7 bases are a match to TRBD1. The CDR3 extends over 15 amino acids. Germline CDR1 SSHAT, CDR2 FNYEAQ (reference sequence). In DNA form, the CDR3 reads TGTGCTAGCAGCCCGACAGGGTCTGGGAAAGAGACCCAGTACTTC. Translated, it gives CASSPTGSGKETQYF.

The V call is TRBV2, the J call TRBJ1-1, with no clear D. Trimming pared 4 bases from V and 4 bases from J, leaving 13 bases between. In germline, CDR1 is SNHLY, CDR2 FYNNEI. The CDR3 length is 14 residues. The CDR3 loop reads CASSGSMFGTEAFF. The CDR3 coding sequence is TGTGCCAGCAGTGGTTCGATGTTCGGCACTGAAGCTTTCTTT.

The V and J genes are TRBV6-6 and TRBJ1-2; D not resolved. The CDR3 covers 11 residues. Trimming stripped 7 bases from V and 3 bases from J, with 6 bases between. Germline CDR1 is MNHNY and CDR2 is SVGAGI (reference sequence). The CDR3 DNA reads as TGTGCCAGCACGTCCGACTATGGCTACACCTTC. Translating gives CASTSDYGYTF.